The rows below give T cell receptor beta chains drawn from one sample of a study of blood T cell repertoires in COVID-19. The repertoire was sequenced with immunoSEQ multiplex PCR; TCRdb's copy has only in-frame clones and lacks some. Of about 300,000 clones in the sample, about nine tenths were seen once. The specimen was PBMCs or T cells enriched from blood (not recorded which). The receptors stem from a young woman who had recovered from COVID-19. Each CDR3 is given with its conserved first and last residue. D genes are given only for firm matches. Rows give clone size only sometimes, using once, few, many, or a class for an expanded clone.

j_gene	d_gene	v_gene	abundance	CDR3nt	CDR3aa
TRBJ1-1	TRBD1	TRBV7-3	-	TGTGCCAGCAGCTCGGACAGGGGGCCACCTTTCTTT	CASSSDRGPPFF
TRBJ1-5	-	TRBV27	-	TGTGCCAGCAGTTTGTTAGGGAGCGATCAGCCCCAGCATTTT	CASSLLGSDQPQHF
TRBJ1-6	TRBD1	TRBV6-5	few	TGTGCCAGCAGTTACTCGACAGGGCTGGATTCACCCCTCCACTTT	CASSYSTGLDSPLHF
TRBJ2-3	TRBD2	TRBV30	-	TGTGCCTGGAGTAGGACTAGCGGGAGGTACACAGATACGCAGTATTTT	CAWSRTSGRYTDTQYF
TRBJ2-3	TRBD2	TRBV30	-	TGTGCCTGGGGTAGCGGGAACGCAGATACGCAGTATTTT	CAWGSGNADTQYF
TRBJ2-1	TRBD2	TRBV27	-	TGTGCCAGCAGTTTCCTAGCGGGAGTTCCCAATGAGCAGTTCTTC	CASSFLAGVPNEQFF
TRBJ2-2	-	TRBV7-3	-	TGTGCCAGCAGCTTAACCCCGGGCAGGGCGAACACCGGGGAGCTGTTTTTT	CASSLTPGRANTGELFF
TRBJ2-1	TRBD2	TRBV5-1	-	TGCGCCAGCAGCTCCGGGACTAGCGCGGCTGAGCAGTTCTTC	CASSSGTSAAEQFF
TRBJ2-3	-	TRBV5-4	-	TGTGCCAGCAGCTTGGTAACAGATACGCAGTATTTT	CASSLVTDTQYF
TRBJ2-5	TRBD2	TRBV4-2	few	TGTGCCAGCAGCCAAGATCCCGCCAGCGGGAGGGCCGGATCCGGGGTGGAGACCCAGTACTTC	CASSQDPASGRAGSGVETQYF
TRBJ1-1	-	TRBV6-5	-	TGTGCCAGCACCCAGGTATTGGGTTGGCACACTGAAGCTTTCTTT	CASTQVLGWHTEAFF
TRBJ2-1	TRBD1	TRBV18	-	TGTGCCAGCTCACCTACGGGACAGACGTACAATGAGCAGTTCTTC	CASSPTGQTYNEQFF
TRBJ2-7	TRBD2	TRBV9	-	TGTGCCAGCAGCCCTCAGGCGGGGGGGCCGGGGGAGCAGTACTTC	CASSPQAGGPGEQYF
TRBJ2-2	TRBD1	TRBV7-9	few	TGTGCCAGCAGACAAGGACAGGGCTACCACACCAACACCGGGGAGCTGTTTTTT	CASRQGQGYHTNTGELFF
TRBJ1-4	TRBD1	TRBV5-5	-	TGTGCCAGCAGCCTATTACCGACAGGGCATAATGAAAAACTGTTTTTT	CASSLLPTGHNEKLFF
TRBJ2-7	-	TRBV5-3	-	TGTGCCAGAAGCTTGGGACAGAAAGCTCCAGGTCGATACTTC	CARSLGQKAPGRYF
TRBJ2-5	TRBD2	TRBV3-1/TRBV3-2	many	TGTGCCAGCAGCCAAGTGATACTAGCGGGAGGCCAAGAGACCCAGTACTTC	CASSQVILAGGQETQYF
TRBJ2-1	-	TRBV6-5	-	TGTGCCAGCTTCATTAGGCCAGGGAAATTGGATGAGCAGTTCTTC	CASFIRPGKLDEQFF
TRBJ2-1	-	TRBV24-1	-	TGTGCCACCAGTGATACTGCCCCGGTGCCCAATGAGCAGTTCTTC	CATSDTAPVPNEQFF
TRBJ1-2	-	TRBV5-1	-	TGCGCCAGCAGTTCCGACCGCCAGGGTTATGGCTACACCTTC	CASSSDRQGYGYTF
TRBJ2-5	TRBD1	TRBV7-9	once	TGTGCCAGCAGCTCCCCCCGGCAGGGGGCTGCGAAGACCCAGTACTTC	CASSSPRQGAAKTQYF
TRBJ1-6	-	TRBV19	-	TGTGCCAGTAGTATAGATCTTGGGGCAGGAACGCCCCCACCCCTCCACTTT	CASSIDLGAGTPPPLHF
TRBJ2-1	TRBD2	TRBV11-3	-	TGTGCCAGCAGCTTCGGGCTAGCGGGTTACAATGAGCAGTTCTTC	CASSFGLAGYNEQFF
TRBJ2-1	-	TRBV7-3	-	TGTGCCAGCAGCTTTCCTGACAATGAGCAGTTCTTC	CASSFPDNEQFF
TRBJ2-7	-	TRBV6-5	-	TGTGCCAGCAGTAGTGCCTACTTCACCTACGAGCAGTACTTC	CASSSAYFTYEQYF
TRBJ1-1	-	TRBV20-1	-	TGCAGTGCTAGTTCTTGGGACATGAACACTGAAGCTTTCTTT	CSASSWDMNTEAFF
TRBJ2-7	-	TRBV21-1	-	TGTGCCAGCAGCCCAGGGGGCGGGGACACCCTCGCGAGCTACGAGCAGTACTTC	CASSPGGGDTLASYEQYF
TRBJ1-1	-	TRBV19	-	TGTGCCAGTAGCCCGGGTGTGAGGAACACTGAAGCTTTCTTT	CASSPGVRNTEAFF
TRBJ2-3	-	TRBV27	-	TGTGCCAGCAGTTTAATGGAGGGGGGGGTCACAGATACGCAGTATTTT	CASSLMEGGVTDTQYF
TRBJ1-1	-	TRBV27	once	TGTGCCAGCAGTTTATCCACCCAGGTGAACACTGAAGCTTTCTTT	CASSLSTQVNTEAFF
TRBJ1-2	-	TRBV12-1	-	TGTGCCAGCAGCTTTGCGAGGGAAGGCTACACCTTC	CASSFAREGYTF
TRBJ1-2	TRBD1	TRBV29-1	-	TGCAGCGCCGATAGGGACAGAACTATTCGTGGCTACACCTTC	CSADRDRTIRGYTF
TRBJ2-1	-	TRBV28	-	TGTGCCAGCAGTTTAGCAGGACAGTCGTCCTACAATGAGCAGTTCTTC	CASSLAGQSSYNEQFF
TRBJ1-5	TRBD1	TRBV11-2	few	TGTGCCAGCAGCTTAGGTCTCGGGACAGGGGTAGATCAGCCCCAGCATTTT	CASSLGLGTGVDQPQHF